The entry that follows covers one T cell receptor beta chain sequence. Repertoires were generated with immunoSEQ multiplex PCR, while TCRdb's copy carries only in-frame clones and drops some. The sample gives around 200,000 clones, about 68% of which show up once; around 9.3% is in the top ten. Healthy and HIV-negative, the adult donors had no recent acute infections or vaccinations. The data are from a study of shared clonotypes between healthy human individuals. In the study overall: Three CD4 naive, three CD4 memory, two CD8 naive and one CD8 memory plate were used per donor.

The CDR3 is 15 residues long. Deletions cut 0 bases from V and 4 bases from J, with 10 bases between. Germline V gene data show CDR1 as LNHNV and CDR2 as YYDKDF (reference sequence). The receptor was isolated from a young man in good health. The gene calls are TRBV15 and TRBJ1-5, with D hard to call. The specimen sequenced was memory CD4+ T cells sorted from blood. Indicated subset: CD45RA-negative fraction. CDR3 nucleotides: TGTGCCACCAGCAGAGATCGAGCACAGAATCAGCCCCAGCATTTT. Translation: CATSRDRAQNQPQHF.